This is a list of T cell receptor beta chains from one sample in a study of blood T cell repertoires in COVID-19. Clones were sequenced by immunoSEQ multiplex PCR, and TCRdb holds only the in-frame ones, with some missing. The sample lists approximately 110,000 clones, approximately 85% occurring once. The sequenced material came from peripheral blood. The receptor set was obtained from a woman of 80 years or more with COVID-19, enrolled during active disease. CDR3s include the opening cysteine and the closing phenylalanine or tryptophan. The D gene is left open where the match is weak. Not all rows give a size; the values are once, few, many and, for expanded clones, a class.

D: TRBD1; size: .; V: TRBV28; J: TRBJ2-7; length: 15; CDR3: CASSSKTGGASAKYF; DNA: TGTGCCAGCAGTTCGAAAACAGGGGGCGCGTCGGCGAAGTACTTC
D: .; size: once; V: TRBV19; J: TRBJ2-7; length: 14; CDR3: CASSHSGTPYEQYF; DNA: TGTGCCAGTAGTCACAGCGGGACACCCTACGAGCAGTACTTC
D: TRBD2; size: .; V: TRBV24-1; J: TRBJ2-1; length: 16; CDR3: CATSDSPLAGGNEQFF; DNA: TGTGCCACCAGTGATTCGCCTTTAGCGGGAGGAAATGAGCAGTTCTTC
D: .; size: .; V: TRBV5-1; J: TRBJ1-1; length: 14; CDR3: CASSGGYRNTEAFF; DNA: TGCGCCAGCAGCGGAGGGTACAGGAACACTGAAGCTTTCTTT
D: TRBD2; size: .; V: TRBV6-2/TRBV6-3; J: TRBJ2-2; length: 18; CDR3: CASSGGTSGRVYTGELFF; DNA: TGTGCCAGCAGTGGCGGGACTAGCGGGAGGGTGTATACCGGGGAGCTGTTTTTT
D: .; size: .; V: TRBV7-9; J: TRBJ1-2; length: 13; CDR3: CASSLAWGDGYTF; DNA: TGTGCCAGCAGCTTAGCGTGGGGGGATGGCTACACCTTC
D: TRBD2; size: .; V: TRBV7-9; J: TRBJ2-5; length: 15; CDR3: CASSLDGGSQETQYF; DNA: TGTGCCAGCAGCTTAGATGGCGGGAGCCAAGAGACCCAGTACTTC
D: TRBD2; size: .; V: TRBV6-2/TRBV6-3; J: TRBJ2-3; length: 16; CDR3: CASSSPSGGGTDTQYF; DNA: TGTGCCAGCAGTTCCCCTAGCGGCGGGGGGACAGATACGCAGTATTTT
D: .; size: once; V: TRBV5-1; J: TRBJ2-2; length: 14; CDR3: CASTVEARSGELFF; DNA: TGCGCCAGCACCGTCGAGGCGAGGAGCGGGGAGCTGTTTTTT
D: .; size: .; V: TRBV4-3; J: TRBJ2-1; length: 13; CDR3: CASSQVLRMEQFF; DNA: TGCGCCAGCAGCCAAGTACTCCGCATGGAGCAGTTCTTC
D: TRBD1; size: .; V: TRBV9; J: TRBJ2-5; length: 15; CDR3: CASSLKTGGLETQYF; DNA: TGTGCCAGCAGCCTTAAGACAGGGGGTCTGGAGACCCAGTACTTC
D: .; size: .; V: TRBV6-6; J: TRBJ2-2; length: 14; CDR3: CATKDSGNTGELFF; DNA: TGTGCCACAAAGGATAGCGGGAACACCGGGGAGCTGTTTTTT
D: .; size: .; V: TRBV7-9; J: TRBJ2-1; length: 16; CDR3: CASSWGRASDYNEQFF; DNA: TGTGCCAGCAGCTGGGGCCGGGCTAGCGACTACAATGAGCAGTTCTTC
D: TRBD1; size: .; V: TRBV5-1; J: TRBJ1-4; length: 15; CDR3: CASRGTGTPDEKLFF; DNA: TGCGCCAGCAGGGGGACAGGGACTCCTGATGAAAAACTGTTTTTT
D: .; size: .; V: TRBV18; J: TRBJ2-6; length: 17; CDR3: CASSPGGGASGANVLTF; DNA: TGTGCCAGCTCACCAGGTGGGGGCGCGTCTGGGGCCAACGTCCTGACTTTC
D: .; size: .; V: TRBV19; J: TRBJ1-1; length: 15; CDR3: CASSIAGGAMTEAFF; DNA: TGTGCCAGTAGTATAGCGGGGGGCGCGATGACTGAAGCTTTCTTT
D: .; size: .; V: TRBV29-1; J: TRBJ2-1; length: 12; CDR3: CSGRTTSGEQFF; DNA: TGCAGCGGGCGGACTACCAGTGGTGAGCAGTTCTTC
D: TRBD1; size: .; V: TRBV4-2; J: TRBJ2-7; length: 15; CDR3: CASSHPGQGIYEQYF; DNA: TGTGCCAGCAGCCACCCGGGACAGGGAATCTACGAGCAGTACTTC
D: .; size: few; V: TRBV7-2; J: TRBJ2-7; length: 13; CDR3: CASSFAPGLEQYF; DNA: TGTGCCAGCAGCTTCGCCCCCGGGTTAGAGCAGTACTTC
D: TRBD2; size: .; V: TRBV20-1; J: TRBJ2-5; length: 14; CDR3: CSASGGTRGETQYF; DNA: TGCAGTGCTAGTGGCGGGACTAGAGGGGAGACCCAGTACTTC
D: TRBD1; size: .; V: TRBV29-1; J: TRBJ1-2; length: 11; CDR3: CSGRTGYGYTF; DNA: TGCAGCGGAAGGACAGGCTATGGCTACACCTTC
D: TRBD1; size: medium-sized; V: TRBV5-1; J: TRBJ2-7; length: 14; CDR3: CASSEGQEPYEQYF; DNA: TGCGCCAGCAGCGAAGGACAGGAACCCTACGAGCAGTACTTC
D: TRBD2; size: .; V: TRBV7-3; J: TRBJ2-2; length: 17; CDR3: CASSPQAGGPRTGELFF; DNA: TGTGCCAGCAGCCCACAAGCGGGAGGGCCGAGGACCGGGGAGCTGTTTTTT
D: TRBD2; size: .; V: TRBV6-2/TRBV6-3; J: TRBJ2-1; length: 16; CDR3: CASSSILAGGRNEQFF; DNA: TGTGCCAGCAGCTCGATTCTAGCGGGAGGGCGAAATGAGCAGTTCTTC
D: .; size: .; V: TRBV6-5; J: TRBJ1-5; length: 13; CDR3: CASKGQYNQPQHF; DNA: TGTGCCAGCAAGGGACAATACAATCAGCCCCAGCATTTT
D: .; size: .; V: TRBV4-1; J: TRBJ2-5; length: 13; CDR3: CASSQLFQETQYF; DNA: TGCGCCAGCAGCCAGCTATTCCAAGAGACCCAGTACTTC
D: .; size: .; V: TRBV28; J: TRBJ1-1; length: 12; CDR3: CASSPPGTEAFF; DNA: TGTGCCAGCAGTCCCCCCGGGACAGAAGCTTTCTTT
D: TRBD1; size: .; V: TRBV5-4; J: TRBJ2-7; length: 13; CDR3: CASSIGTGAEQYF; DNA: TGTGCCAGCAGCATTGGGACAGGGGCCGAGCAGTACTTC
D: .; size: .; V: TRBV5-1; J: TRBJ2-7; length: 13; CDR3: CASSLSGPYEQYF; DNA: TGCGCCAGCAGCTTGAGCGGGCCCTACGAGCAGTACTTC
D: .; size: .; V: TRBV6-1; J: TRBJ1-1; length: 15; CDR3: CASSEALGGNTEAFF; DNA: TGTGCCAGCAGTGAAGCATTAGGGGGGAACACTGAAGCTTTCTTT
D: TRBD2; size: .; V: TRBV4-1; J: TRBJ2-1; length: 15; CDR3: CASSQTLAGVYEQFF; DNA: TGCGCCAGCAGCCAGACTCTAGCGGGAGTTTATGAGCAGTTCTTC
D: TRBD2; size: .; V: TRBV4-2; J: TRBJ2-7; length: 18; CDR3: CASSQDLSSGARSYEQYF; DNA: TGTGCCAGCAGCCAAGATTTAAGCAGCGGGGCCCGCTCCTACGAGCAGTACTTC
D: TRBD1; size: .; V: TRBV5-4; J: TRBJ2-7; length: 15; CDR3: CASSFGQGASYEQYF; DNA: TGTGCCAGCAGCTTCGGACAGGGGGCCTCCTACGAGCAGTACTTC
D: .; size: .; V: TRBV4-1; J: TRBJ2-7; length: 15; CDR3: CASSRSGTPTYEQYF; DNA: TGCGCCAGCAGCCGATCCGGGACACCAACCTACGAGCAGTACTTC
D: TRBD1; size: .; V: TRBV7-3; J: TRBJ1-6; length: 13; CDR3: CASSLGQGAPLHF; DNA: TGTGCCAGCAGCTTAGGGCAGGGGGCACCCCTCCACTTT
D: .; size: once; V: TRBV28; J: TRBJ1-5; length: 13; CDR3: CASSPPRNQPQHF; DNA: TGTGCCAGCAGCCCCCCCCGGAATCAGCCCCAGCATTTT
D: .; size: .; V: TRBV18; J: TRBJ1-2; length: 13; CDR3: CASSPGGPGGYTF; DNA: TGTGCCAGCTCACCGGGGGGGCCTGGCGGCTACACCTTC
D: .; size: .; V: TRBV18; J: TRBJ2-7; length: 14; CDR3: CASSPPDGAYEQYF; DNA: TGTGCCAGCTCACCACCGGACGGGGCCTACGAGCAGTACTTC
D: TRBD2; size: .; V: TRBV5-6; J: TRBJ2-7; length: 18; CDR3: CASSSPGLATLRLYEQYF; DNA: TGTGCCAGCAGCTCACCGGGACTAGCGACACTTAGACTCTACGAGCAGTACTTC